Detailed here is one TCR beta chain. Original processing notes: For nucleated cells, counts were estimated from reference gene primer amplification. Generated by immunoSEQ multiplex PCR, the TCRdb table keeps only in-frame clones and is missing some. That table furnishes V, J and clone size, whereas the DNA furnished D and trimming. Of more than 300,000 clones listed, approximately 87% were seen once; the top ten hold just under 6.5%. Seattle patients were enrolled while actively infected and followed longitudinally. The data were obtained in a study of blood T cell repertoires in COVID-19. Study overall: Sites in the United States, Italy and Spain provided acute and convalescent COVID-19 samples. In each case, the material was cDNA or gDNA derived from T cells, B-cell-depleted T cells, or PBMCs.

The CDR3 extends over 18 amino acids. Germline trimming cut 7 bases from V and 0 bases from J; bases unmatched to any gene: 15. Germline CDR1 reads SEHNR; CDR2 reads FQNEAQ (reference sequence). This receptor was taken from a woman aged 50 to 60 with COVID-19, enrolled during active disease. The rearrangement uses TRBV7-9 and TRBJ1-3, with 7 bases aligning to TRBD1. Input material: peripheral blood. CDR3 nucleotide sequence: TGTGCCAGCATCCCCGGGACGGGACAGTTCTACTCTGGAAACACCATATATTTT. This codes for CASIPGTGQFYSGNTIYF.